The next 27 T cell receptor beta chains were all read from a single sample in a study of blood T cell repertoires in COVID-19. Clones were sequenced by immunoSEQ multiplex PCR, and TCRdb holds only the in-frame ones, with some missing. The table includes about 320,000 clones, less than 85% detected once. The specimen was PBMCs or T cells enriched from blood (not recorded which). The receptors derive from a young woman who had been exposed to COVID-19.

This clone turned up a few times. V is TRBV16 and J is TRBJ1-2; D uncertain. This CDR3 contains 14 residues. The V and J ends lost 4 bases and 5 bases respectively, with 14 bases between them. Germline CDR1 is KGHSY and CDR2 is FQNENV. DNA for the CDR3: TGTGCCAGCAGCCTCTCCGAAGCGGGGTATGGCTACACCTTC. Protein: CASSLSEAGYGYTF.

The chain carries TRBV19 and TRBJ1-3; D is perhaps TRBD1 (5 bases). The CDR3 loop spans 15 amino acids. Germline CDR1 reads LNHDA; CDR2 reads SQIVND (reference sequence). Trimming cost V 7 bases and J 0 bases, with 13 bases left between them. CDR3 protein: CASKEQARSGNTIYF. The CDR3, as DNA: TGTGCCAGTAAAGAACAGGCCCGCTCTGGAAACACCATATATTTT.

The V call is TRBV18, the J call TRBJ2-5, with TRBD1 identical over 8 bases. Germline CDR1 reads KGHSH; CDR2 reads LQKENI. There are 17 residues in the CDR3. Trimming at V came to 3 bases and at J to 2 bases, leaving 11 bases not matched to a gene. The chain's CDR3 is CASSPPSTGALQETQYF. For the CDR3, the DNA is TGTGCCAGCTCACCCCCATCGACAGGGGCGTTACAAGAGACCCAGTACTTC.

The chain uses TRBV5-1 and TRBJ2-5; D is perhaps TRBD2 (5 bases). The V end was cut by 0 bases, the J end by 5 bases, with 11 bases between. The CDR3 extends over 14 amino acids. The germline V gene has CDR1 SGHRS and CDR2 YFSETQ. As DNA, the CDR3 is TGCGCCAGCAGCTTGGCCGGGGATCGGGAGACCCAGTACTTC. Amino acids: CASSLAGDRETQYF.

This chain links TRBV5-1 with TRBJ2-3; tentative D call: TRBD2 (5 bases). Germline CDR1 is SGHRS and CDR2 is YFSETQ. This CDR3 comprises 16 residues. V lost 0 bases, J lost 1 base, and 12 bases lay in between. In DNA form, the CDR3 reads TGCGCCAGCAGCTTGGCCCAGCGGTTAGGCACAGATACGCAGTATTTT. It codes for CASSLAQRLGTDTQYF.

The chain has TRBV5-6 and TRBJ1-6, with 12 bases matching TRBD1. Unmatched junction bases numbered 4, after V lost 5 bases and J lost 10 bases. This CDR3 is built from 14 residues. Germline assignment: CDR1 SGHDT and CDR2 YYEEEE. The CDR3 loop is CASSAGTGGSPLHF. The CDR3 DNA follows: TGTGCCAGCAGTGCCGGGACAGGGGGCTCACCCCTCCACTTT.

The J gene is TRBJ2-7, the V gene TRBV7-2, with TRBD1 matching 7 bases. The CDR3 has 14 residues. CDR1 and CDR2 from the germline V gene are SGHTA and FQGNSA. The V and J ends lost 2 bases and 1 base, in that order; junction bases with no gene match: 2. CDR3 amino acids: CASSLPGGSYEQYF. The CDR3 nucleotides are TGTGCCAGCAGCTTACCAGGGGGTTCCTACGAGCAGTACTTC.

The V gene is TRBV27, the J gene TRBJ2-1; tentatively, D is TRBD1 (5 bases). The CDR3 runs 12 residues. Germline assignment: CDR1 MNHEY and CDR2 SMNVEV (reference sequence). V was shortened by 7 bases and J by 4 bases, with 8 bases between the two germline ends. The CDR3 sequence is CASKTVYNEQFF. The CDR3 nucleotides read TGTGCCAGCAAGACAGTTTACAATGAGCAGTTCTTC.

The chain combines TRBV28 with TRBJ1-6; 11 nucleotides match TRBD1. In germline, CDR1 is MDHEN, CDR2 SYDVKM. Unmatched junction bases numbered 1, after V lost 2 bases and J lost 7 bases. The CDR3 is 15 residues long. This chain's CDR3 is CASSLGQGANSPLHF. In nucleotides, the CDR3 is TGTGCCAGCAGTTTAGGACAGGGGGCCAATTCACCCCTCCACTTT. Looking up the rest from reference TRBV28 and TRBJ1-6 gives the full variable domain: DVKVTQSSRYLVKRTGEKVFLECVQDMDHENMFWYRQDPGLGLRLIYFSYDVKMKEKGDIPEGYSVSREKKERFSLILESASTNQTSMYLCASSLGQGANSPLHFGNGTRLTVT.

The CDR3 DNA follows: TGTGCCAGCAGTGAGACAGGGGCAGGCTACGAGCAGTACTTC. The encoded protein is CASSETGAGYEQYF. The gene calls are TRBV27 and TRBJ2-7, with 8 bases identical to TRBD1. Losses at the gene ends were 5 bases for V and 3 bases for J; bases not matched to a gene: 6. This CDR3 is built from 14 residues. Germline V lookup: CDR1 MNHEY, CDR2 SMNVEV (reference sequence).

The CDR3 loop reads CASSSRQGGEQFF. CDR3 DNA: TGCGCCAGCAGCTCCAGACAGGGCGGCGAGCAGTTCTTC. The rearrangement uses TRBV5-1 and TRBJ2-1; TRBD1 matches at 7 bases. The length of the CDR3 is 13 residues. V gave up 3 bases and J gave up 10 bases; unmatched junction bases: 7. Germline assignment: CDR1 SGHRS and CDR2 YFSETQ.

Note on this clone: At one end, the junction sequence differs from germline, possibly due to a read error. The CDR3 region is CASTLPRGRAETQYF. The CDR3 DNA sequence: TGTGCCAGCACTTTACCGCGTGGCAGGGCCGAGACCCAGTACTTC. This chain uses TRBV28 with TRBJ2-5, with D tentatively TRBD1 (5 bases). Germline V lookup: CDR1 MDHEN, CDR2 SYDVKM. The CDR3 consists of 15 residues.

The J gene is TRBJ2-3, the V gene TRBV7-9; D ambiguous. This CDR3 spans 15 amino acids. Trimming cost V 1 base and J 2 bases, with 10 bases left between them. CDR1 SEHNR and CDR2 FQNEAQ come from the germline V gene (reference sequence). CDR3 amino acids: CASSLDLVNTDTQYF. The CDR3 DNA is TGTGCCAGCAGCTTAGACCTAGTTAACACAGATACGCAGTATTTT.

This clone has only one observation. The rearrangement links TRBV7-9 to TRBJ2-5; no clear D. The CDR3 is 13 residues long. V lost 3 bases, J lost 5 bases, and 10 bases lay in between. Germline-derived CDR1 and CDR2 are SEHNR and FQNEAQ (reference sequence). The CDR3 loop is CASSFPLRETQYF. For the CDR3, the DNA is TGTGCCAGCAGCTTCCCACTCCGGGAGACCCAGTACTTC.

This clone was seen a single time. The CDR3 loop is CASSSPQGLYTEAFF. The CDR3 coding sequence is TGTGCCAGCAGCTCACCACAGGGGTTATACACTGAAGCTTTCTTT. J is TRBJ1-1 and V is TRBV7-6; 7 bases align to TRBD1. The germline gives CDR1 SGHVS, CDR2 FNYEAQ. CDR3 length: 15 residues. With V trimmed by 4 bases and J by 3 bases, 8 bases remained unmatched.

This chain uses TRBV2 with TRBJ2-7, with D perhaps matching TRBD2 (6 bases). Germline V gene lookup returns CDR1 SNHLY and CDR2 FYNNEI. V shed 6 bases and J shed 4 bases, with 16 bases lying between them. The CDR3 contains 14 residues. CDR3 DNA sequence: TGTGCCAGCAGGAAGGGTAGCGGATTGTACGAGCAGTACTTC. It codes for CASRKGSGLYEQYF.

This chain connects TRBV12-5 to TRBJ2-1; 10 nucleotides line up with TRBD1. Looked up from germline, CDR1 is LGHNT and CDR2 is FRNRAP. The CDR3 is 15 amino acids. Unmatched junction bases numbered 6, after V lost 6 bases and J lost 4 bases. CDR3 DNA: TGTGCTAGTGGCTCCGGACAGGGGGAATACAATGAGCAGTTCTTC. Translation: CASGSGQGEYNEQFF.

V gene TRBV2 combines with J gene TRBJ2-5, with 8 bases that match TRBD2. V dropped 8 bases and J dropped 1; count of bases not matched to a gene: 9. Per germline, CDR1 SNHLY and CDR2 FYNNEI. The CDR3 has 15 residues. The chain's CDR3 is CASFAGGGPQETQYF. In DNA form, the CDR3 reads TGTGCCAGCTTTGCGGGGGGCGGTCCCCAAGAGACCCAGTACTTC. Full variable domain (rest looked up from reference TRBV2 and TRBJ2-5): EPEVTQTPSHQVTQMGQEVILRCVPISNHLYFYWYRQILGQKVEFLVSFYNNEISEKSEIFDDQFSVERPDGSNFTLKIRSTKLEDSAMYFCASFAGGGPQETQYFGPGTRLLVL.

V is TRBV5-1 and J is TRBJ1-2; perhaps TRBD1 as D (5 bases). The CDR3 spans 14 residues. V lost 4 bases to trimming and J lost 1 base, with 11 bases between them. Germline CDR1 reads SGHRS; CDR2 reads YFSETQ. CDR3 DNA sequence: TGCGCCAGCAGCGCGGGGACGGTTAACTATGGCTACACCTTC. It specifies CASSAGTVNYGYTF.

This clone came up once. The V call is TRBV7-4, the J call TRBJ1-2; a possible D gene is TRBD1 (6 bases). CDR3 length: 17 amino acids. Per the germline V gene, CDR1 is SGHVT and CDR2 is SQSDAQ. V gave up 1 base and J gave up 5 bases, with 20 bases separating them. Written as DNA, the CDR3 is TGTGCCAGCAGCTTAGTGGCGGCCAGGGGCGGATTGTATGGCTACACCTTC. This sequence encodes CASSLVAARGGLYGYTF.

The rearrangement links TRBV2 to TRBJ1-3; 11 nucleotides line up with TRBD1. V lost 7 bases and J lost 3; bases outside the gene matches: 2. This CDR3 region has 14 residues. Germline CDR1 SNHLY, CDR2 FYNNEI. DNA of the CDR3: TGTGCCAGCACCGGGACAGGGGGTGGAAACACCATATATTTT. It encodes CASTGTGGGNTIYF.

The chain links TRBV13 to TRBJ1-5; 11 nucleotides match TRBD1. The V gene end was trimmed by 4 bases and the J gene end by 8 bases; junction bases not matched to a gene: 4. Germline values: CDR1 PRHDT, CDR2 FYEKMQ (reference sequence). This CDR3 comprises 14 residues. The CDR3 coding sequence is TGTGCCAGCAGCTCTGGACAGGGGGCAAAGCCCCAGCATTTT. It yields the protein CASSSGQGAKPQHF.

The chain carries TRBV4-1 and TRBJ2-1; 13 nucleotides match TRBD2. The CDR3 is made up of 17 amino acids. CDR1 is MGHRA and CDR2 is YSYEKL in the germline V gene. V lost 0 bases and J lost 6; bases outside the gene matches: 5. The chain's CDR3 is CASSQDPTSGRANEQFF. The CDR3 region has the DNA TGCGCCAGCAGCCAAGATCCCACTAGCGGGAGGGCCAATGAGCAGTTCTTC.

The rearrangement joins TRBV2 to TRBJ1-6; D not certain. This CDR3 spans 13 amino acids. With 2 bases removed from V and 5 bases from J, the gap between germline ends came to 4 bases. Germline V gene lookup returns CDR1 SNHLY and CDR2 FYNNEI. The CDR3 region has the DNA TGTGCCAGCAGTGAACCTAATAATTCACCCCTCCACTTT. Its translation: CASSEPNNSPLHF.

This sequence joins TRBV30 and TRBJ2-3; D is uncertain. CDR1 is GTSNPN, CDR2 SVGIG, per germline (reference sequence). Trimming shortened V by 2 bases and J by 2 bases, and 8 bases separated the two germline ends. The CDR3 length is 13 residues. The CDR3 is CAWSNSVTDTQYF. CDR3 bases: TGTGCCTGGAGTAACAGTGTCACAGATACGCAGTATTTT.

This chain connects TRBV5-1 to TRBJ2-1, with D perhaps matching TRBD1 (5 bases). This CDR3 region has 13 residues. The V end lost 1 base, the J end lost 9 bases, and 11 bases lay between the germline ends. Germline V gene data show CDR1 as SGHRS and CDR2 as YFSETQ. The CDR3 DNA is TGCGCCAGCAGCTTGACAGGAATTGGTGAGCAGTTCTTC. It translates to CASSLTGIGEQFF.

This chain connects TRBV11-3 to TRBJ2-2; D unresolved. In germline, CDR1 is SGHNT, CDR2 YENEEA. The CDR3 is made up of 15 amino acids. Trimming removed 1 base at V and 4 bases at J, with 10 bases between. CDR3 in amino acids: CASSLGVESTGELFF. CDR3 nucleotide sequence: TGTGCCAGCAGCTTAGGGGTGGAGAGCACCGGGGAGCTGTTTTTT.